These 8 T cell receptor beta chains share one sample of origin, sequenced in a study of shared clonotypes between healthy human individuals. TCRdb's copy holds only in-frame clones and misses some; the assay was immunoSEQ multiplex PCR. The data show about 1.5 million clones, with around 95% seen just once and roughly 1.2% held by the top ten. The sample comprised naive CD4+ T cells sorted from blood. Noted subset: CD45RA+ positively selected. The receptors derive from a man aged 30-40 years in good health.

This chain joins TRBV15 and TRBJ2-1, with 7 bases matching TRBD2. The CDR3 contains 14 residues. Germline-derived CDR1 and CDR2 are LNHNV and YYDKDF (reference sequence). DNA of the CDR3: TGTGCTAGTGGACGGCGGGAGAGTTCCAATGAGCAGTTCTTC. This codes for CASGRRESSNEQFF.

The chain has TRBV5-5 and TRBJ2-6, with 12 bases fitting TRBD2. The CDR3 is 18 residues long. V lost 6 bases and J lost 2; bases outside the gene matches: 9. Germline V gene sequence: CDR1 SGHKS, CDR2 YYEKEE (reference sequence). CDR3 bases: TGTGCCAGCACCTTTGGTCTAGCGGGAGGGCCTGGGGCCAACGTCCTGACTTTC. Protein product: CASTFGLAGGPGANVLTF.

The CDR3 DNA reads as TGCGCCAGCAGTGAGTGGACCGCCGGCGAGCAGTACTTC. Its translation is CASSEWTAGEQYF. The chain carries TRBV10-1 and TRBJ2-7; D unresolved. Between the trimmed V and J ends, which lost 1 base and 6 bases, there was a span of 10 bases. Looked up from germline, CDR1 is WNHNN and CDR2 is SYGVQD (reference sequence). The length of the CDR3 is 13 residues.

The chain recombines TRBV19 with TRBJ1-1; a weak D match, TRBD1 (5 bases). Trimming pared 3 bases from V and 0 bases from J, leaving 17 bases between. Germline V gene lookup returns CDR1 LNHDA and CDR2 SQIVND (reference sequence). This CDR3 is 17 amino acids long. The CDR3 is CASSISRANRVNTEAFF. The DNA for the CDR3 is TGTGCCAGTAGTATTTCCAGGGCTAATCGGGTGAACACTGAAGCTTTCTTT. Full variable domain (outside the CDR3, taken from reference TRBV19 and TRBJ1-1): DGGITQSPKYLFRKEGQNVTLSCEQNLNHDAMYWYRQDPGQGLRLIYYSQIVNDFQKGDIAEGYSVSREKKESFPLTVTSAQKNPTAFYLCASSISRANRVNTEAFFGQGTRLTVV.

The CDR3 nucleotides are TGTGCCAGCATGAGGGCGGGGGGATACTACGAGCAGTACTTC. Translated: CASMRAGGYYEQYF. V usage is TRBV6-5 and J usage is TRBJ2-7; TRBD2 matches at 8 bases. Per germline, CDR1 MNHEY and CDR2 SVGAGI. V gave up 7 bases and J gave up 3 bases; unmatched junction bases: 8. CDR3 length: 14 amino acids.

This sequence joins TRBV19 and TRBJ1-1; no clear D. The CDR3 contains 13 residues. Trimming took 1 base from V and 7 from J, leaving 10 bases between them. Germline-derived CDR1 and CDR2 are LNHDA and SQIVND (reference sequence). The CDR3 here is CASSIGEGIEAFF. The CDR3 DNA is TGTGCCAGTAGTATAGGAGAGGGTATTGAAGCTTTCTTT.

The V and J genes are TRBV9 and TRBJ2-5; the match to TRBD2 covers 11 bases. This CDR3 comprises 16 residues. V was clipped by 0 bases and J by 1 base; unmatched bases: 2. Germline assignment: CDR1 SGDLS and CDR2 YYNGEE. CDR3 amino acids: CASSVGLAGTQETQYF. The CDR3 bases are TGTGCCAGCAGCGTAGGACTAGCGGGAACCCAAGAGACCCAGTACTTC.

The J gene is TRBJ2-1, the V gene TRBV5-8, with 13 bases lining up with TRBD2. This CDR3 region has 15 residues. Germline V CDR1 and CDR2: SGHTS, YDEGEE. J gave up 13 bases and V 3 bases, and 10 bases lay outside the gene matches. The CDR3 spells CASSYGLAGVPPQFF. Written as DNA, the CDR3 is TGTGCCAGCAGCTACGGACTAGCGGGAGTCCCGCCACAGTTCTTC.